The 16 T cell receptor beta chains listed next were all sequenced from one sample in a study of immune evolution from preneoplasia to lung adenocarcinoma. Using immunoSEQ multiplex PCR, the repertoire was profiled, and TCRdb retains in-frame clones only, with some absent. The repertoire holds about 10,000 clones, with around 83% as singletons. Sequencing input: FFPE minimally invasive lung adenocarcinoma tissue. The receptor source for this set is a person between 65 and 79 years old with lung adenocarcinoma. Some clones in this sample may be carry-over from other donors' samples.

The rearrangement links TRBV5-1 to TRBJ1-2, with D possibly matching TRBD1 (6 bases). This CDR3 has 14 residues. The germline V gene has CDR1 SGHRS and CDR2 YFSETQ. V was clipped by 7 bases and J by 8 bases, with 21 bases between them. For the CDR3, the DNA is TGCGCCAGCTCCACTGACGGGGGCCCTGGGGGCTACACCTTC. Translation: CASSTDGGPGGYTF.

The chain uses TRBV7-2 and TRBJ2-1, with 12 bases fitting TRBD2. The ends lost 2 bases at V and 3 bases at J; junction bases unmatched: 8. This CDR3 contains 18 residues. The V gene's germline CDR1 is SGHTA and CDR2 FQGNSA. The CDR3 region has the DNA TGTGCCAGCAGCTTAAGTCCTAGCGGGAGGGCCGTCTACAATGAGCAGTTCTTC. It translates to CASSLSPSGRAVYNEQFF.

The CDR3 DNA follows: TGCAGTGCTAGGGACGGGTTATCGCAGTATTTT. Translation: CSARDGLSQYF. This sequence joins TRBV20-1 and TRBJ2-3; D is unclear. Trimming removed 3 bases from V and 10 bases from J, with 11 bases in between. The CDR3 consists of 11 residues. Germline V gene sequence: CDR1 DFQATT, CDR2 SNEGSKA (reference sequence).

This chain joins TRBV14 and TRBJ2-2, with D possibly being TRBD1 (5 bases). The CDR3 has 18 amino acids. Germline V gene sequence: CDR1 SGHDN, CDR2 FVKESK. Trimming cost V 6 bases and J 0 bases, with 20 bases left between them. The CDR3 protein is CASRLGHNTHANTGELFF. CDR3 nucleotide sequence: TGTGCCAGCAGGTTGGGGCACAACACACACGCGAACACCGGGGAGCTGTTTTTT.

This chain connects TRBV10-1 to TRBJ2-7, with D possibly being TRBD2 (6 bases). This CDR3 spans 14 amino acids. CDR1 and CDR2 (germline): WNHNN, SYGVQD (reference sequence). V was pared by 4 bases and J by 6 bases, with 16 bases between. The CDR3 region is CASSVMEGRAEQYF. The CDR3 region has the DNA TGCGCCAGCAGTGTTATGGAGGGTAGGGCCGAGCAGTACTTC.

The CDR3 nucleotides are TGTGCCAGCAGTGAGCAGGGTAGCTCCTACGAGCAGTACTTC. This gives the protein CASSEQGSSYEQYF. The gene calls are TRBV2 and TRBJ2-7; tentative D call: TRBD1 (5 bases). CDR1 and CDR2 from the germline V gene are SNHLY and FYNNEI. The CDR3 totals 14 residues. Trimming stripped 3 bases from V and 0 bases from J, with 9 bases between.

J is TRBJ1-1 and V is TRBV9; no clear D. The V and J ends lost 2 bases and 4 bases respectively, with 3 bases between them. The CDR3 is 11 residues long. CDR1 is SGDLS and CDR2 is YYNGEE in the germline V gene. The CDR3 nucleotides are TGTGCCAGCAGCGTTGTCACTGAAGCTTTCTTT. It is translated as CASSVVTEAFF.

The chain couples TRBV27 to TRBJ2-1; a weak D match, TRBD1 (5 bases). The CDR3 runs 14 residues. V was pared by 5 bases and J by 7 bases, with 15 bases between. From germline, CDR1 is MNHEY and CDR2 SMNVEV (reference sequence). The CDR3 nucleotides read TGTGCCAGCAGTATCGACAGAGGCTGGAATGAGCAGTTCTTC. It codes for CASSIDRGWNEQFF.

This chain links TRBV12-2 with TRBJ2-2; TRBD2 is the table's D call and was not checked against the DNA. TRBV12-2 is a pseudogene locus. There are 15 residues in the CDR3. The CDR3 sequence: CASRPPRANTGELFF. The CDR3, as DNA: TGTGCAAGTCGCCCCCCCCGCGCGAACACCGGGGAGCTGTTTTTT.

This clone came up once. The CDR3 DNA sequence: TGCAGCGTTGCCACGGGGGCGGTGACTGAAGCTTTCTTT. It codes for CSVATGAVTEAFF. J is TRBJ1-1 and V is TRBV29-1; D may be TRBD1 (6 bases). V lost 4 bases and J lost 5, with 14 bases in between. CDR1 is SQVTM, CDR2 ANQGSEA, per germline. This CDR3 region has 13 residues. Together with reference TRBV29-1 and TRBJ1-1, the CDR3 gives the full variable domain: SAVISQKPSRDICQRGTSLTIQCQVDSQVTMMFWYRQQPGQSLTLIATANQGSEATYESGFVIDKFPISRPNLTFSTLTVSNMSPEDSSIYLCSVATGAVTEAFFGQGTRLTVV.

The rearrangement joins TRBV6-4 to TRBJ2-6, with D hard to call. The CDR3 runs 14 residues. CDR1 is MRHNA and CDR2 is SNTAGT in the germline V gene. Deletions cut 6 bases from V and 4 bases from J, with 10 bases between. This chain's CDR3 is CASRETRGANVLTF. The CDR3 DNA sequence: TGTGCCAGCAGAGAAACAAGGGGGGCCAACGTCCTGACTTTC.

The chain is built from TRBV19 and TRBJ1-1; 10 bases map to TRBD1. The length of the CDR3 is 16 residues. The J segment lost 5 bases and the V segment lost 1 base, leaving 7 bases of the junction unmatched. Germline V gene data show CDR1 as LNHDA and CDR2 as SQIVND (reference sequence). CDR3 loop: CASSIARQGAVTEAFF. The DNA of the CDR3 is TGTGCCAGTAGTATAGCCCGACAGGGGGCGGTTACTGAAGCTTTCTTT.

This chain joins TRBV6-1 and TRBJ1-1; D remains ambiguous. The V and J ends lost 1 base and 0 bases respectively, with 9 bases between them. Germline V gene data show CDR1 as MNHNS and CDR2 as SASEGT. This CDR3 is built from 15 residues. The CDR3 loop reads CASSEGRYMNTEAFF. CDR3 nucleotides: TGTGCCAGCAGTGAAGGACGGTACATGAACACTGAAGCTTTCTTT.

The chain carries TRBV2 and TRBJ2-3; 10 bases fit TRBD2. V shed 3 bases and J 5 bases; nucleotides not matched to a gene: 8. Per the germline V gene, CDR1 is SNHLY and CDR2 is FYNNEI. The CDR3 is 16 residues long. The CDR3 DNA is TGTGCCAGCAGTGACGGGCTAGCGGGGGTGGGAGATACGCAGTATTTT. Amino acid sequence: CASSDGLAGVGDTQYF. Variable domain in full (rest from reference TRBV2 and TRBJ2-3): EPEVTQTPSHQVTQMGQEVILRCVPISNHLYFYWYRQILGQKVEFLVSFYNNEISEKSEIFDDQFSVERPDGSNFTLKIRSTKLEDSAMYFCASSDGLAGVGDTQYFGPGTRLTVL.

This chain uses TRBV9 with TRBJ2-1; possibly TRBD1 for D (5 bases). Germline CDR1 reads SGDLS; CDR2 reads YYNGEE. With 4 bases removed from V and 7 bases from J, the gap between germline ends came to 15 bases. The CDR3 is 14 amino acids. This CDR3 is CASSPLTVRNEQFF. Here the CDR3 DNA reads TGTGCCAGCAGCCCCCTGACAGTACGGAATGAGCAGTTCTTC.

The genes are TRBV30 and TRBJ1-1, with TRBD1 identical over 7 bases. CDR1 is GTSNPN, CDR2 SVGIG, per germline (reference sequence). The CDR3 consists of 13 residues. The junction had 4 bases not matched to a gene; V was cut back by 1 base and J by 5 bases. The CDR3 nucleotides are TGTGCCTGGAGTGCGGACAGGAGAACTGAAGCTTTCTTT. It codes for CAWSADRRTEAFF.